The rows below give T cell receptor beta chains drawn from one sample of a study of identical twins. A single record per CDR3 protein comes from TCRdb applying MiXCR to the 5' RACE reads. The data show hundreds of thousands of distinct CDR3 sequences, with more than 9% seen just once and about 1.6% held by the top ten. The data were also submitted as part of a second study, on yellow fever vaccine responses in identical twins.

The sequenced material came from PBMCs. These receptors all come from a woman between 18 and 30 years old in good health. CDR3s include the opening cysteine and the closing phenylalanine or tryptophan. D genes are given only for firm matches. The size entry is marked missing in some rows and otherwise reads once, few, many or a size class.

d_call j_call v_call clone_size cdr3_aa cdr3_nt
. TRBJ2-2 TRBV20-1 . CSAGNRQGRATGELFF TGCAGTGCTGGTAATAGGCAGGGTCGGGCCACCGGGGAGCTGTTTTTT
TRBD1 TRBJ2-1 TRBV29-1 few CSVEPGQGPRVPYNEQFF TGCAGCGTTGAGCCGGGACAGGGCCCCCGAGTCCCCTACAATGAGCAGTTCTTC
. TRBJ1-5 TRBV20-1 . CSARGGGQPQHF TGCAGTGCTAGAGGCGGAGGACAGCCCCAGCATTTT
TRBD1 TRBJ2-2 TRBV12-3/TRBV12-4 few CASSLSFWTGPTNTGELFF TGTGCCAGCAGTTTAAGTTTCTGGACAGGGCCAACGAACACCGGGGAGCTGTTTTTT
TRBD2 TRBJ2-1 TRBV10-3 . CAIGLAGVINEQFF TGTGCCATCGGTCTAGCGGGAGTTATCAATGAGCAGTTCTTC
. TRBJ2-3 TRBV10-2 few CASKDTSSTDTQYF TGCGCCAGCAAGGACACCTCTAGCACAGATACGCAGTATTTT
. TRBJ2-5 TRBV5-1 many CASRSGPLETQYF TGCGCCAGCCGAAGTGGACCATTGGAGACCCAGTACTTC
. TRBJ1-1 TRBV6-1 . CASSTGPGRDTEAFF TGTGCCAGCAGTACCGGGCCGGGCCGAGACACTGAAGCTTTCTTT
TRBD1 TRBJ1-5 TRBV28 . CASRKADRGRNQPQHF TGTGCCAGCAGAAAGGCGGACAGGGGGAGGAATCAGCCCCAGCATTTT
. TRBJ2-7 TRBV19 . CASKSFGSYEQYF TGTGCCAGTAAATCATTCGGCTCCTACGAGCAGTACTTC
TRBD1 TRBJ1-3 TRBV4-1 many CASSRTTGNLDTIYF TGCGCCAGCAGCCGGACGACAGGGAATTTGGACACCATATATTTT
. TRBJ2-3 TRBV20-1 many CSARARGAGPGLDTQYF TGCAGTGCTAGAGCGAGGGGGGCGGGCCCCGGCTTAGATACGCAGTATTTT
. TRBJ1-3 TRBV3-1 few CASSQVWETGNTIYF TGTGCCAGCAGCCAAGTTTGGGAGACTGGAAACACCATATATTTT
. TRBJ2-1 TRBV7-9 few CASSRAGGGVSYNEQFF TGTGCCAGCAGCCGCGCTGGGGGGGGCGTATCGTACAATGAGCAGTTCTTC
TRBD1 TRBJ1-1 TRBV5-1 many CASRSEMGQHGYTEAFF TGCGCCAGCAGGAGCGAAATGGGACAGCATGGGTACACTGAAGCTTTCTTT
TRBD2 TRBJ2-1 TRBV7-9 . CATLPGGEVNNEQFF TGTGCCACCCTCCCGGGAGGGGAAGTGAACAATGAGCAGTTCTTC
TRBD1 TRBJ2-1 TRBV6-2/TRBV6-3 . CASSHTQGALRNNEQFF TGTGCCAGCAGTCATACGCAGGGGGCCCTTAGAAACAATGAGCAGTTCTTC
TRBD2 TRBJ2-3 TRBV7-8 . CASSLAPLGLTTDTQYF TGTGCCAGCAGCTTAGCTCCGTTGGGACTAACTACGGATACGCAGTATTTT
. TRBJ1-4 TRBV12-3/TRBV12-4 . CASRTGLSSEKLFF TGTGCCAGCAGAACAGGTCTATCGAGTGAAAAACTGTTTTTT
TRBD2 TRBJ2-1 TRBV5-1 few CASYTEGATSGRNEQFF TGCGCCAGCTACACGGAGGGGGCAACTAGCGGGAGGAATGAGCAGTTCTTC
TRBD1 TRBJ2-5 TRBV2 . CASSRTGGFETQYF TGTGCCAGCAGTCGGACAGGGGGCTTCGAGACCCAGTACTTC
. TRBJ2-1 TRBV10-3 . CAINQGGNEQFF TGTGCCATCAACCAGGGCGGCAATGAGCAGTTCTTC
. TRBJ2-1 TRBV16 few CASSQYLANEQFF TGTGCCAGCAGCCAATACTTAGCCAATGAGCAGTTCTTC
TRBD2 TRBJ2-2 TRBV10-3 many CAISGTSGSGELFF TGTGCCATCAGCGGGACTAGCGGATCCGGGGAGCTGTTTTTT
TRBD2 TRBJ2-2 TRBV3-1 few CASNQDFLAALTGELFF TGTGCCAGCAACCAAGATTTCCTAGCGGCTCTCACCGGGGAGCTGTTTTTT
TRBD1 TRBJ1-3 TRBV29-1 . CSVAMTGEGNTIYF TGCAGCGTTGCCATGACAGGGGAAGGAAACACCATATATTTT
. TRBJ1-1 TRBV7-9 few CASTFSGVNTEAFF TGTGCCAGCACCTTCTCGGGGGTGAACACTGAAGCTTTCTTT
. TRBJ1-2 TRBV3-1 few CASKGISNYGYTF TGTGCCAGCAAGGGGATCTCTAACTATGGCTACACCTTC
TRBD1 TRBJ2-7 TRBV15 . CATSRDWGGTGKSEQYF TGTGCCACCAGCAGAGATTGGGGAGGGACAGGGAAGTCCGAGCAGTACTTC
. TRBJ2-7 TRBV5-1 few CASSLVQSGVTTYEQYF TGCGCCAGCAGCTTGGTCCAATCGGGAGTAACTACCTACGAGCAGTACTTC
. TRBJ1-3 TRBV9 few CASSPPLSSGNTIYF TGTGCCAGCAGCCCCCCGCTGAGCTCTGGAAACACCATATATTTT
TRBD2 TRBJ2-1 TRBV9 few CASSRAGANYNEQFF TGTGCCAGCAGCCGAGCGGGGGCGAACTACAATGAGCAGTTCTTC
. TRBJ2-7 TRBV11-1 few CASSLVGTQEMGRQYF TGTGCCAGCAGCTTAGTAGGGACTCAAGAGATGGGGCGCCAGTACTTC
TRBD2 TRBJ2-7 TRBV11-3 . CASSIRAGEGYEQYF TGTGCCAGCAGCATAAGAGCGGGAGAGGGCTACGAGCAGTACTTC
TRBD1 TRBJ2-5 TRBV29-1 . CSGRQGLETQYF TGCAGCGGCCGACAGGGGCTGGAGACCCAGTACTTC
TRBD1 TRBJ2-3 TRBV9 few CASSVGQGGNTQYF TGTGCCAGCAGCGTTGGACAGGGAGGAAATACGCAGTATTTT
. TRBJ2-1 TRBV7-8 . CASSAEVVESQFF TGTGCCAGCAGCGCAGAGGTGGTAGAGAGTCAGTTCTTC
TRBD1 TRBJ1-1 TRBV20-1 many CSARQGPTEAFF TGCAGTGCTCGACAGGGCCCCACTGAAGCTTTCTTT
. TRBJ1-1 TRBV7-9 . CASSREEAFF TGTGCCAGCAGCAGGGAAGAAGCTTTCTTT
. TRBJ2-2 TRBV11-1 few CASSRAGTANTGELFF TGTGCCAGCAGCCGGGCGGGGACAGCGAACACCGGGGAGCTGTTTTTT
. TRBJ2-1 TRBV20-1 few CSAGLGYSYNEQFF TGCAGTGCTGGACTGGGTTACTCCTACAATGAGCAGTTCTTC
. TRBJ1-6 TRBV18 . CASSPPGISPLHF TGTGCCAGCTCACCACCGGGCATTTCACCCCTCCACTTT
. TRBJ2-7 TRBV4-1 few CASSHGRLSNYEQYF TGCGCCAGCAGCCACGGGCGCCTCAGCAACTACGAGCAGTACTTC
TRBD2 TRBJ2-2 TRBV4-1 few CASSGSGGAVGELFF TGCGCCAGCAGCGGGAGCGGGGGGGCTGTCGGGGAGCTGTTTTTT
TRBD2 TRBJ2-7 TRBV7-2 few CASSGGGGWYEQYF TGTGCCAGCAGCGGTGGGGGAGGGTGGTACGAGCAGTACTTC
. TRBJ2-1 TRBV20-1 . CSASPVALSSYNEQFF TGCAGTGCTAGCCCGGTGGCACTGAGCTCCTACAATGAGCAGTTCTTC
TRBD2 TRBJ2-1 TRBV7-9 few CASTGGGEANNEQFF TGTGCCAGTACCGGCGGGGGGGAGGCCAACAATGAGCAGTTCTTC
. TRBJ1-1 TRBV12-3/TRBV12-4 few CASSLARTEEAFF TGTGCCAGCAGTTTAGCGAGGACGGAGGAAGCTTTCTTT